The clone carrying this T cell receptor beta chain came up many times. What it recognizes is unknown. The data were obtained in a study of T cells in Graves' hyperthyroidism and ophthalmopathy. General study points: Before onset, by a median of around 6.4 months, the model predicted ophthalmopathy. By a 13 V-J model, ophthalmopathy was set apart from stable hyperthyroidism.

This CDR3 spans 19 amino acids. The J segment lost 6 bases and the V segment lost 6 bases, leaving 18 bases of the junction unmatched. CDR1 is MNHEY, CDR2 SMNVEV, per germline (reference sequence). Researchers took RNA transcripts and amplified the TCR beta CDR3 regions from them. HTBI primers were the set used in a first-round RT-PCR of the TCR CDR3. TCRdb re-derived calls from the multiplex PCR reads in MiXCR, one entry per CDR3 protein. The sample includes about 160,000 distinct CDR3 sequences, 9.4% of them seen just once. Uncontrolled infection, other autoimmune disease, pregnancy or lactation barred patients from enrollment. The diagnostic basis comprised clinical symptoms, serum thyroxine and TRAb, thyroid ultrasound and orbital computed tomography.

The rearrangement links TRBV27 to TRBJ1-6; 9 bases map to TRBD1. Sequenced material: blood. This TCR was sampled from a woman under 30 with Graves' hyperthyroidism that later progressed to Graves' ophthalmopathy. The CDR3 is CASRSNLNLLDRGNSPLHF. CDR3 nucleotides: TGTGCCAGCAGATCCAACCTAAACCTTCTGGACAGGGGTAATTCACCCCTCCACTTT.